These 9 T cell receptor delta chains came from one sample sequenced in a study of gamma-delta T cells after stem cell transplantation (dated by TCRdb to the mid-2010s). Library method: RT-PCR. Sequencing was carried out with an Illumina MiSeq. Clonotypes were called again by TCRdb from the public reads via CATT, and duplicate nucleotide sequences were then merged into one entry. Present in this sample are 1,200 to 1,500 delta-chain clones, roughly half of which were seen just once. The top ten clonotypes cover under 50% of the sample. Sequencing was carried out using gamma-delta T cells. These receptors all stem from a human donor. It is not recorded whose cells these are; they may come from a transplant donor.

Remarks on this clone: The mismatch at residue 4 between this DNA's translation and the TCRdb protein of a much larger clone likely reflects a read error; the protein shown is translated from the DNA. V is TRDV2 and J is TRDJ1, with 9 nucleotides matching TRDD3. The V gene end was trimmed by 5 bases and the J gene end by 2 bases; junction bases not matched to a gene: 14. CDR1 is GEAIGNYY, CDR2 EKD, per germline. This CDR3 is 17 amino acids long. The CDR3 nucleotides are TGTGCCTGTGGCCCGAAATACTGGGGGACAACGACCGATAAACTCATCTTT. Translated, it gives CACGPKYWGTTTDKLIF.

Concerning this clone: A far larger clone lies a single base away; this is likely a read error. Other nucleotide sequences in the sample specify the same CDR3. The chain combines TRDV1 with TRDJ1, with D possibly being TRDD2 (8 bases). The V and J ends lost 3 bases and 3 bases respectively, with 26 bases between them. Looked up from germline, CDR1 is TSWWSYY and CDR2 is QGS. The CDR3 covers 19 residues. Here the CDR3 DNA reads TGTGCTCTTGGGGATCACCTTCCTAGACACTACTGGGGTCCCGATAAACTCATCTTT. This translates into CALGDHLPRHYWGPDKLIF.

As to this clone: A single base is all that separates this from a far larger clone, so a read error is likely. Other nucleotide sequences in the sample specify the same CDR3. The chain is built from TRDV3 and TRDJ1; D unclear. Per the germline V gene, CDR1 is TVYSNPD and CDR2 is GDNSRS (reference sequence). The CDR3 has 14 residues. The CDR3 DNA sequence: TGCGCCTCCCATTCTGTCTCTATTACTGAAGGACTCATCTTT. It encodes CASHSVSITEGLIF.

With regard to this clone: A far larger clone is only one base removed, so a read error is likely. This specimen includes other DNA sequences encoding the same CDR3. The chain couples TRDV1 to TRDJ1; possible D gene TRDD3, 6 bases. Trimming removed 3 bases from V and 3 bases from J, with 38 bases in between. The CDR3 has 23 residues. CDR1 and CDR2 (germline): TSWWSYY, QGS. The CDR3 here is CALGDTPRTSYKYWVKFADKLIF. CDR3 nucleotide sequence: TGTGCTCTTGGGGACACCCCGAGGACTTCTTACAAGTACTGGGTAAAGTTCGCCGATAAACTCATCTTT.

Comments on this clone: With a far larger clone one base away, a read error is the likely cause. This chain joins TRDV2 and TRDJ1; D might be TRDD3 (5 bases). The germline V gene encodes CDR1 GEAIGNYY and CDR2 EKD. V shed 3 bases and J shed 3 bases, with 13 bases lying between them. The CDR3 extends over 14 amino acids. The CDR3 protein is CACDAGLRADKLIF. Written as DNA, the CDR3 is TGTGCCTGTGACGCGGGATTGCGAGCCGATAAACTCATCTTT.

By frequency in the sample, this clone is medium-sized. A far larger clone is one nucleotide away, so this likely arose from a read error. V usage is TRDV1 and J usage is TRDJ1, with D possibly called TRDD2 or TRDD3 (6 bases each). The ends were cut back, 2 bases at V and 5 bases at J, with 36 bases in the middle. The CDR3 has 22 amino acids. Germline V CDR1 and CDR2: TSWWSYY, QGS. CDR3 nucleotide sequence: TGTGCTCTTGGGGAAAGTCCTTCCCCCCGTCGGTGGGGGGTACCCCGCGGGGATAAACTCATCTTT. Protein: CALGESPSPRRWGVPRGDKLIF.

This clone showed up just once. A read error is possible here, since a much larger clone lies one base away. The sample has other DNA sequences that encode this CDR3 too. The chain joins TRDV3 to TRDJ1, with 12 bases fitting TRDD3. Germline V CDR1 and CDR2: TVYSNPD, GDNSRS (reference sequence). The CDR3 runs 19 residues. CDR3 amino acids: CAFTIPPGGYVKYTDKLIF. CDR3 in DNA: TGTGCCTTTACCATTCCTCCTGGGGGATACGTCAAGTACACCGATAAACTCATTTTT.

This clone is medium-sized in the sample. The junction departs from the called germline gene at one end, perhaps through a read error. The gene calls are TRDV1 and TRDJ2, with D perhaps TRDD2 (7 bases). Germline CDR1 is TSWWSYY and CDR2 is QGS. This CDR3 comprises 23 residues. CDR3 sequence reads: CALGAFLLPPPSTGRRLAAQLFF. Written as DNA, the CDR3 is TGTGCTCTTGGGGCGTTCCTACTCCCCCCCCCCAGTACTGGGAGACGCCTCGCAGCACAACTATTCTTT.

Sample share makes this clone medium-sized. V is TRDV1 and J is TRDJ1, with D perhaps TRDD2 (6 bases). CDR1 TSWWSYY and CDR2 QGS come from the germline V gene. The ends were cut back, 0 bases at V and 0 bases at J, with 23 bases in the middle. The CDR3 has 20 residues. The CDR3 spells CALGELVLPMNLPYTDKLIF. In DNA, the CDR3 is TGTGCTCTTGGGGAACTAGTCCTACCGATGAATTTACCTTACACCGATAAACTCATCTTT.